This TCR beta chain comes out of a study of identical twins. General observations from the study: Donors were not followed over many years; analysis was cross-sectional. Beta clonotypes that were abundant in cord blood contained fewer insertions, a pattern absent from memory repertoires.

The table lists this clonotype with a few counts. Its target is unknown. Germline values: CDR1 MGHRA, CDR2 YSYEKL. CDR3 size: 15 residues. V lost 1 base and J lost 0, with 7 bases in between. TCRdb ran MiXCR on the 5' RACE reads and lists one entry per CDR3 protein. This repertoire shows some 1,700,000 distinct CDR3 sequences, roughly 35% found once; its top ten account for under 0.35%. Only healthy Caucasians were included as donors. Sequenced: cord blood. The V and J genes are TRBV4-1 and TRBJ1-5; D is unclear. The clonotype comes from a newborn girl in good health. CDR3 bases: TGCGCCAGCAGCCAAGTGAGTAGTAGCAATCAGCCCCAGCATTTT. Its translation is CASSQVSSSNQPQHF.